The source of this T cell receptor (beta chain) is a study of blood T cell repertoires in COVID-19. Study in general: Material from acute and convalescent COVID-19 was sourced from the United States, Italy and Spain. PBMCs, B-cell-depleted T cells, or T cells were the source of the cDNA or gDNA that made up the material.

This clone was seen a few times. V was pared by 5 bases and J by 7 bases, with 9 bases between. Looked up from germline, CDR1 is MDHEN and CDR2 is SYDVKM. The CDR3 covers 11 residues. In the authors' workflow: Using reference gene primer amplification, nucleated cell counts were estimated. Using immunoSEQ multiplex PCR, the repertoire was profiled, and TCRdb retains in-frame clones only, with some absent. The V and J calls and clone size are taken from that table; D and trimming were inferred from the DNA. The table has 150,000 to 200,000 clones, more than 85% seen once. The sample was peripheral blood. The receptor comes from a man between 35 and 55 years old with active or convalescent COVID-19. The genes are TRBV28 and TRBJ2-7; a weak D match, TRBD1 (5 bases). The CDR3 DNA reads TGTGCCAGCAGTATCAGGGAAGAGCAGTACTTC. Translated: CASSIREEQYF.